This is a list of T cell receptor beta chains from one sample in a study of cytomegalovirus exposure and HLA in healthy donors. Clones were sequenced by immunoSEQ multiplex PCR, and TCRdb holds only the in-frame ones, with some missing. The sample has 150,000 to 200,000 clones, over 65% seen once. The sample was PBMCs. The receptor set was obtained from a woman younger than 45 in good health and CMV-seronegative. Each CDR3 is given with its conserved first and last residue. Fields, in order: J gene, clone size, V gene, D gene, CDR3 DNA, CDR3 protein. A D gene is named only where the DNA matches it firmly. Clone sizes are given selectively: once, few, many, or a class where the clone is expanded.

TRBJ2-1	.	TRBV19	.	TGTGCCAGTAGTTTCGTCCTTTACAATGAGCAGTTCTTC	CASSFVLYNEQFF
TRBJ1-5	.	TRBV19	.	TGTGCCAGTAGTAGCCCCCGGCGGGAGGGACACCATAGCAATCAGCCCCAGCATTTT	CASSSPRREGHHSNQPQHF
TRBJ1-4	.	TRBV18	TRBD1	TGTGCCAGCTCACTACAGACAGGGGATAATGAAAAACTGTTTTTT	CASSLQTGDNEKLFF
TRBJ2-7	.	TRBV18	TRBD2	TGTGCCAGCTCACCACCGTTAGCGGGAAATAATATGCGGCACGAGCAGTACTTC	CASSPPLAGNNMRHEQYF
TRBJ2-2	once	TRBV10-3	.	TGTGCCATCCGGCAAGATGGCAGGCTGAACACCGGGGAGCTGTTTTTT	CAIRQDGRLNTGELFF
TRBJ1-6	once	TRBV5-4	TRBD1	TGTGCCAGCAGCACCTCCTCTCAGGGGGGTTATTCACCCCTCCACTTT	CASSTSSQGGYSPLHF
TRBJ2-7	few	TRBV7-2	TRBD1	TGTGCCAGCAGCTTAGTCACAGGGGGAAGTTCCTACGAGCAGTACTTC	CASSLVTGGSSYEQYF
TRBJ2-1	.	TRBV27	.	TGTGCCTCATGCGGGGACTTCTACAATGAGCAGTTCTTC	CASCGDFYNEQFF
TRBJ1-4	.	TRBV13	TRBD1	TGTGCCAGCAGCCCTTATGGGACAGGGAATGAAAAACTGTTTTTT	CASSPYGTGNEKLFF
TRBJ1-1	.	TRBV29-1	.	TGCAGCGTTGAGGGGGGACGGAACACTGAAGCTTTCTTT	CSVEGGRNTEAFF
TRBJ1-5	.	TRBV19	TRBD1	TGTGCCAGTAGTCCCTGGACAGGGTGGGGCAATCAGCCCCAGCATTTT	CASSPWTGWGNQPQHF
TRBJ2-7	.	TRBV5-6	.	TGTGCCAGCAGCTTCAAGCCCAGGGTGGACGAGCAGTACTTC	CASSFKPRVDEQYF
TRBJ2-5	few	TRBV11-3	TRBD2	TGTGCCAGCAGCTACGGGGGGAACCAAGAGACCCAGTACTTC	CASSYGGNQETQYF
TRBJ1-5	.	TRBV2	TRBD1	TGTGCCAGCAGCCAGCGACAGGGGGCGTTTCAGCCCCAGCATTTT	CASSQRQGAFQPQHF
TRBJ1-5	.	TRBV2	TRBD1	TGTGCCAGCAGTGAGGGACAGGTTAATCAGCCCCAGCATTTT	CASSEGQVNQPQHF
TRBJ2-5	.	TRBV5-6	.	TGTGCCAGCAGCTTGGTATATGAGACCCAGTACTTC	CASSLVYETQYF
TRBJ2-2	once	TRBV9	.	TGTGCCAGCAGACCCTCAGGGTCCGGGGAGCTGTTTTTT	CASRPSGSGELFF
TRBJ2-1	.	TRBV5-6	TRBD2	TGTGCCAGCAGCTTGGATACCCTCGGACTAGCGTCCTACAATGAGCAGTTCTTC	CASSLDTLGLASYNEQFF
TRBJ2-7	.	TRBV15	TRBD2	TGTGCCACCAGCAGAGATTGGGCTAGCGGAGCCCATCTCGAGCAGTACTTC	CATSRDWASGAHLEQYF
TRBJ2-2	.	TRBV5-1	TRBD2	TGCGCCAGCAGCCCCACTAGCGGGAGGGCCGGGGAGCTGTTTTTT	CASSPTSGRAGELFF
TRBJ2-5	.	TRBV9	.	TGTGCCAGCAGCGTATATCCCCAAGAGACCCAGTACTTC	CASSVYPQETQYF
TRBJ1-4	.	TRBV5-1	.	TGCGCCAGCAGCTTGGCGAGGCTAGGAGGTCGCGAAAAACTGTTTTTT	CASSLARLGGREKLFF
TRBJ2-1	.	TRBV10-3	.	TGTGCCATCAGTGAGGAAGGAGGGGCCCATGAGCAGTTCTTC	CAISEEGGAHEQFF
TRBJ2-2	.	TRBV4-1	.	TGCGCCAGCAGCATGGGGGCGTACGGGGAGCTGTTTTTT	CASSMGAYGELFF
TRBJ2-5	.	TRBV29-1	.	TGCAGCGTTGCCGCTTCGTTGGGGCGGGAGACCCAGTACTTC	CSVAASLGRETQYF
TRBJ2-7	few	TRBV4-2	.	TGTGCCAGCAGCCTACCAGAGGGCGCGGTCGGCGAGCAGTACTTC	CASSLPEGAVGEQYF
TRBJ2-3	.	TRBV4-1	TRBD2	TGCGCCAGCAGCCATCCTCCTAGCGGGGGGCCAGATACGCAGTATTTT	CASSHPPSGGPDTQYF
TRBJ1-3	.	TRBV27	.	TGTGCCAGCAGACCCACAGGTGGCCCGGGAAACACCATATATTTT	CASRPTGGPGNTIYF
TRBJ1-2	.	TRBV5-1	TRBD1	TGCGCCAGCAGCCCCAGACAGGGGGGAGGCTACACCTTC	CASSPRQGGGYTF
TRBJ2-5	few	TRBV15	TRBD1	TGTGCCACCAGCAGAACCAGCACAGGGGGCCAAGAGACCCAGTACTTC	CATSRTSTGGQETQYF
TRBJ1-4	.	TRBV4-3	.	TGCGCCAGCAGCCAAGTTGCGAACCGGGGGAGATTTAATGAAAAACTGTTTTTT	CASSQVANRGRFNEKLFF
TRBJ2-1	.	TRBV9	.	TGTGCCAGCAGCGTAGCTCCGCAGGGGCCCTACAATGAGCAGTTCTTC	CASSVAPQGPYNEQFF
TRBJ1-4	.	TRBV5-1	.	TGCGCCAGCAGTCGAGAAATCTCCGCAACTAATGAAAAACTGTTTTTT	CASSREISATNEKLFF
TRBJ1-2	.	TRBV19	TRBD1	TGTGCCAGTAGTATCCGGGACAGGGGGCATGGCTACACCTTC	CASSIRDRGHGYTF
TRBJ2-6	.	TRBV5-1	TRBD1	TGCGCCAGCAGCTCCCAGGGGGCCCGCCTAGATGGTTCTGGGGCCAACGTCCTGACTTTC	CASSSQGARLDGSGANVLTF
TRBJ2-7	few	TRBV2	TRBD2	TGTGCCAGCAGTTATGGAGGGAGGGCCATCTACGAGCAGTACTTC	CASSYGGRAIYEQYF
TRBJ1-1	.	TRBV29-1	.	TGCAGCGTTTCCACCGGCGGGAACACTGAAGCTTTCTTT	CSVSTGGNTEAFF
TRBJ2-2	.	TRBV18	.	TGTGCCAGCTCTCTCCACCGGGACATCAACACCGGGGAGCTGTTTTTT	CASSLHRDINTGELFF
TRBJ2-5	.	TRBV18	.	TGTGCCAGCTCACCACTTCTCTCTTCGGAGACCCAGTACTTC	CASSPLLSSETQYF
TRBJ2-7	.	TRBV19	TRBD1	TGTGCCAGTAGCCTCCAGTGGGGACAGGGTTTAGCCGAGCAGTACTTC	CASSLQWGQGLAEQYF
TRBJ1-1	.	TRBV27	.	TGTGCCAGCAGTTTAGAGGGAGGGTTCCTGAACACTGAAGCTTTCTTT	CASSLEGGFLNTEAFF
TRBJ1-2	.	TRBV6-5	.	TGTGCCAGCAGTTACCAGGGGTTTGGCTATGGCTACACCTTC	CASSYQGFGYGYTF
TRBJ2-4	once	TRBV5-6	.	TGTGCCAGCAGCTTGGTTCCTTCGGGCAAAAACATTCAGTACTTC	CASSLVPSGKNIQYF
TRBJ2-1	few	TRBV5-6	TRBD2	TGTGCCAGCAGGAATCCCGGACTAGCGGGGGTTAATGAGCAGTTCTTC	CASRNPGLAGVNEQFF
TRBJ2-5	.	TRBV4-1	TRBD2	TGCGCCAGCAGCCAAGGGACGGGACTAGAGGGAGAGACCCAGTACTTC	CASSQGTGLEGETQYF
TRBJ2-2	few	TRBV4-1	.	TGCGCCAGCAGCCAAGGAGAAAGTCGAGTCGGGGAGCTGTTTTTT	CASSQGESRVGELFF
TRBJ2-7	.	TRBV18	.	TGTGCCAGCTCACCAGAACGGCGACAGAGAACCTACGAGCAGTACTTC	CASSPERRQRTYEQYF
TRBJ1-6	few	TRBV2	TRBD1	TGTGCCAGCAGGCGGGCAGGGGGCATCGTATTGAATTCACCCCTCCACTTT	CASRRAGGIVLNSPLHF
TRBJ2-1	.	TRBV5-1	TRBD2	TGCGCCAGCCACTTAGGGACTAGCGGGAGAAACAATGAGCAGTTCTTC	CASHLGTSGRNNEQFF
TRBJ2-5	.	TRBV5-1	TRBD2	TGCGCCAGCAGCCCCCGGACTAGCGGGACCCTAGAGACCCAGTACTTC	CASSPRTSGTLETQYF
TRBJ1-5	few	TRBV12-5	.	TGTGCTAGTACAGCAGCGCGGGGCAATCAGCCCCAGCATTTT	CASTAARGNQPQHF
TRBJ2-7	.	TRBV29-1	.	TGCAGCGGCTACCTCCCGGGGGTCGAGCAGTACTTC	CSGYLPGVEQYF
TRBJ2-7	.	TRBV7-2	TRBD2	TGTGCCAGCAGGTCCCAACTAGCGGGAGGGCCGGAAGAGCAGTACTTC	CASRSQLAGGPEEQYF
TRBJ2-7	few	TRBV11-2	.	TGTGCCAGCAGCTTAGCGGGCAGGGTCAAAGACGAGCAGTACTTC	CASSLAGRVKDEQYF
TRBJ2-1	.	TRBV19	TRBD2	TGTGCCAGTAGTCTAGCGGGAGGGCTCAATGAGCAGTTCTTC	CASSLAGGLNEQFF
TRBJ2-1	.	TRBV5-4	TRBD1	TGTGCCAGCCAGGCCGACAGGGGGGATGATGAGCAGTTCTTC	CASQADRGDDEQFF
TRBJ2-3	.	TRBV19	TRBD2	TGTGCCAGTAGTATTAGCGGGGGGGCCAGAGATACGCAGTATTTT	CASSISGGARDTQYF